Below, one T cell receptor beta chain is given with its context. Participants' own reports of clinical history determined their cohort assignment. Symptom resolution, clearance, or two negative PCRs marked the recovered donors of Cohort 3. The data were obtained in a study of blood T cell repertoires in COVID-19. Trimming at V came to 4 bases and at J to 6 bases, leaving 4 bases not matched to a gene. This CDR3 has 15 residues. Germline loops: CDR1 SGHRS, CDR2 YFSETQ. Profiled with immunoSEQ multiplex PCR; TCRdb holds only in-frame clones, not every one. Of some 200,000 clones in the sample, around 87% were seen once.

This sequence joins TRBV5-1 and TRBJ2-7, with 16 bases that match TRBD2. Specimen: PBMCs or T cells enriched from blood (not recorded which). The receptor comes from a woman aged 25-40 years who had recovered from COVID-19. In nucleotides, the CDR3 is TGCGCCAGCAGCCAAGGGACTAGCGGGGGGGCCGAGCAGTACTTC. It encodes CASSQGTSGGAEQYF. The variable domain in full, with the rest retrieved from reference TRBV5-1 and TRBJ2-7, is KAGVTQTPRYLIKTRGQQVTLSCSPISGHRSVSWYQQTPGQGLQFLFEYFSETQRNKGNFPGRFSGRQFSNSRSEMNVSTLELGDSALYLCASSQGTSGGAEQYFGPGTRLTVT.